This T cell receptor (beta chain) was identified in a study of T cell repertoires in cytomegalovirus infection. Across the whole study: As its CMV epitopes, the study selected recently identified HLA-C-restricted and well-studied HLA-B-restricted targets. CMV infection together with matching HLA type was indicated by public TCR beta signatures. Study findings and constraints: CMV-specific TCR beta clonotypes restricted by HLA-C were the ones dominating the ex vivo response. Frequencies of public TCR beta families were cumulated, and this identified carriers of CMV plus the relevant HLA.

This CDR3 is built from 17 residues. From germline, CDR1 is SGHKS and CDR2 YYEKEE (reference sequence). The ends lost 0 bases at V and 3 bases at J; junction bases unmatched: 12. Only a few counts were recorded for this clonotype. Its antigen remains unidentified. A single record per CDR3 protein comes from TCRdb applying MiXCR to the reads. The sample shows about 920,000 distinct CDR3 sequences, 31% of them seen only once. The sample in question was cultured CD8+ T cells from PBMCs, obtained from culture after CMV antigen stimulation. The chain recombines TRBV5-5 with TRBJ2-7; 7 bases map to TRBD1. The clonotype originates from a human donor in good health (CMV status not recorded). Some clones in this sample may be carry-over from other donors' samples. CDR3 in amino acids: CASSLAPSRTGRYEQYV. The CDR3 DNA reads TGTGCCAGCAGCTTGGCCCCCTCCCGGACAGGCCGCTACGAGCAGTACGTC.